This T cell receptor (beta chain) was profiled in a study of T cells in Graves' hyperthyroidism and ophthalmopathy. Authors of the study amplified TCR beta CDR3 regions from RNA transcripts. A first-round RT-PCR of the TCR CDR3 used the HTBI primer set. TCRdb re-analysed the multiplex PCR reads in MiXCR, keeping a single row per CDR3 protein. The sample shows 660,000 or so distinct CDR3 sequences, about a fifth of them seen only once. This clonotype was seen a handful of times. Its cognate antigen is unknown. Study outcomes and limitations: Blood samples included most of the expanded thyroid clonotypes exceeding 0.001.

Patients having uncontrolled infection, another autoimmune disease, pregnancy or lactation were not included. V was pared by 2 bases and J by 0 bases, with 7 bases of the junction left unmatched. This CDR3 region has 17 residues. Germline CDR1 reads MGHRA; CDR2 reads YSYEKL. J is TRBJ1-1 and V is TRBV4-1; 9 bases are shared with TRBD1. Sequencing was performed on blood. This TCR came from a man aged 30-40 years with Graves' ophthalmopathy. The CDR3 coding sequence is TGCGCCAGCAGCCAATTCACAGGGGGCCTCATGAACACTGAAGCTTTCTTT. This encodes CASSQFTGGLMNTEAFF.